The next 18 T cell receptor beta chains were all read from a single sample in a study of Ad26.COV2.S vaccination and SARS-CoV-2 variants. Treatment defined: about 20 received Ad26.COV2.S at low or high dose, single or two shots; a few received placebo; per-sample allocation not given. Specimens were obtained on day 63 following the first vaccine or placebo injection. Method: immunoSEQ multiplex PCR; TCRdb's copy keeps in-frame clones and lacks some. Altogether more than 300,000 clones are present, approximately 90% being singletons, with the ten largest covering around 6.4%. Sample: peripheral blood, taken in a trial of Ad26.COV2.S vaccine versus placebo. The source of these receptors is a person aged 18 to 65 who received the Ad26.COV2.S COVID-19 vaccine or a placebo.

This chain uses TRBV3-1 (or the pseudogene TRBV3-2) with TRBJ2-5; D may be TRBD1 (6 bases). The CDR3 has 15 residues. Trimming took 3 bases from V and 5 from J, leaving 16 bases between them. Germline V gene data show CDR1 as LGHDT and CDR2 as YNNKEL (reference sequence). Written as DNA, the CDR3 is TGTGCCAGCAGCCACCTTAGGGGGTCGTGGGAGACCCAGTACTTC. As protein: CASSHLRGSWETQYF.

This clone was seen only once. V usage is TRBV10-3 and J usage is TRBJ1-2; D not certain. V was pared by 0 bases and J by 5 bases, with 7 bases between. This CDR3 has 13 residues. In germline, CDR1 is ENHRY, CDR2 SYGVKD. The CDR3, as DNA: TGTGCCATCAGTGAGTCGGTGGGATATGGCTACACCTTC. Its protein is CAISESVGYGYTF.

J is TRBJ2-7 and V is TRBV7-7; D may match TRBD1 or TRBD2 (5 bases each). With 4 bases removed from V and 6 bases from J, the gap between germline ends came to 13 bases. Germline V gene data show CDR1 as SSHAT and CDR2 as FNYEAQ (reference sequence). This CDR3 spans 13 amino acids. The CDR3 here is CASSYSLGTEQYF. CDR3 DNA: TGTGCCAGCAGCTACAGCCTGGGGACCGAGCAGTACTTC. Drawing the rest from reference TRBV7-7 and TRBJ2-7, the complete variable domain is GAGVSQSPRYKVTKRGQDVTLRCDPISSHATLYWYQQALGQGPEFLTYFNYEAQPDKSGLPSDRFSAERPEGSISTLTIQRTEQRDSAMYRCASSYSLGTEQYFGPGTRLTVT.

This chain connects TRBV18 to TRBJ1-3, with D unresolved. The V and J ends lost 2 bases and 0 bases respectively, with 8 bases between them. The germline V gene has CDR1 KGHSH and CDR2 LQKENI. The CDR3 totals 15 residues. The CDR3 nucleotides are TGTGCCAGCTCACCAGGGTGGAGCTCTGGAAACACCATATATTTT. Protein product: CASSPGWSSGNTIYF.

This chain joins TRBV28 and TRBJ1-4; possible D gene TRBD1, 6 bases. The V and J ends lost 6 bases and 0 bases respectively, with 14 bases between them. The CDR3 contains 16 residues. Germline loops: CDR1 MDHEN, CDR2 SYDVKM. CDR3 sequence: CASSLGQGSTNEKLFF. Here the CDR3 DNA reads TGTGCCAGCAGCCTGGGCCAGGGGTCAACTAATGAAAAACTGTTTTTT. The variable domain in full, completed from reference TRBV28 and TRBJ1-4, reads DVKVTQSSRYLVKRTGEKVFLECVQDMDHENMFWYRQDPGLGLRLIYFSYDVKMKEKGDIPEGYSVSREKKERFSLILESASTNQTSMYLCASSLGQGSTNEKLFFGSGTQLSVL.

This clone was counted only a few times. The chain joins TRBV11-3 to TRBJ1-5; no definite D call. With 10 bases removed from V and 0 bases from J, the gap between germline ends came to 13 bases. In germline, CDR1 is SGHNT, CDR2 YENEEA. The CDR3 has 14 amino acids. CDR3 sequence (DNA): TGTGCCACCGGTGACATACATAGCAATCAGCCCCAGCATTTT. It translates to CATGDIHSNQPQHF.

The chain joins TRBV9 to TRBJ1-1; no firm D call. Germline CDR1 SGDLS, CDR2 YYNGEE. V dropped 2 bases and J dropped 4 bases, with 12 bases sitting between them. The CDR3 is 14 residues long. The CDR3 sequence is CASSVPPVLTEAFF. CDR3 nucleotide sequence: TGTGCCAGCAGCGTCCCACCGGTACTCACTGAAGCTTTCTTT. The variable domain in full, completed from reference TRBV9 and TRBJ1-1, reads DSGVTQTPKHLITATGQRVTLRCSPRSGDLSVYWYQQSLDQGLQFLIQYYNGEERAKGNILERFSAQQFPDLHSELNLSSLELGDSALYFCASSVPPVLTEAFFGQGTRLTVV.

The chain couples TRBV7-2 to TRBJ2-3; maybe TRBD1 (7 bases). Per the germline V gene, CDR1 is SGHTA and CDR2 is FQGNSA. V was pared by 5 bases and J by 1 base, with 25 bases between. The CDR3 totals 19 residues. This CDR3 reads CASSPIGSRRGLGTDTQYF. The CDR3 DNA reads as TGTGCCAGCAGCCCAATCGGATCCAGGAGGGGGCTAGGCACAGATACGCAGTATTTT.

The chain couples TRBV28 to TRBJ1-2, with unresolved D. Trimming cost V 8 bases and J 0 bases, with 19 bases left between them. The CDR3 covers 16 residues. Germline values: CDR1 MDHEN, CDR2 SYDVKM. CDR3: CASARPRASSNYGYTF. CDR3 DNA: TGTGCCAGCGCCCGACCGAGGGCTTCGTCTAACTATGGCTACACCTTC.

This clone was seen a handful of times. This chain links TRBV19 with TRBJ2-3; 11 bases map to TRBD2. The length of the CDR3 is 15 residues. Germline-derived CDR1 and CDR2 are LNHDA and SQIVND (reference sequence). The trim removed 5 bases at V and 2 bases at J, leaving 3 bases unmatched. The CDR3 protein is CASSPGLADTDTQYF. The CDR3 nucleotides read TGTGCCAGTAGTCCGGGACTAGCGGACACAGATACGCAGTATTTT.

This clone was observed a few times. V usage is TRBV3-1 (or the pseudogene TRBV3-2) and J usage is TRBJ1-5, with 9 bases aligning to TRBD1. CDR3 length: 15 residues. V gave up 1 base and J gave up 6 bases; unmatched junction bases: 4. Germline values: CDR1 LGHDT, CDR2 YNNKEL (reference sequence). CDR3 nucleotide sequence: TGTGCCAGCAGCCAAGCAACAGGGGGCCTTCAGCCCCAGCATTTT. It translates to CASSQATGGLQPQHF.

This clone has just one count. This sequence joins TRBV6-1 and TRBJ1-3; 8 nucleotides align to TRBD1. The germline V gene has CDR1 MNHNS and CDR2 SASEGT. The V segment lost 2 bases and the J segment 0 bases; nucleotides outside the gene matches: 6. This CDR3 contains 17 residues. The CDR3 sequence: CASSESTGGTSGNTIYF. The CDR3 region has the DNA TGTGCCAGCAGTGAATCCACAGGGGGTACCTCTGGAAACACCATATATTTT.

The V gene is TRBV11-2, the J gene TRBJ1-2; D possibly corresponds to TRBD1 (5 bases). V was pared by 0 bases and J by 2 bases, with 16 bases between. The CDR3 runs 17 residues. CDR1 is SGHAT and CDR2 is FQNNGV in the germline V gene. CDR3 DNA sequence: TGTGCCAGCAGCTTAGATCGAAGGGACCCATCCAACTATGGCTACACCTTC. Translation: CASSLDRRDPSNYGYTF.

This chain joins TRBV24-1 and TRBJ2-1; 9 nucleotides line up with TRBD1. The V gene end was trimmed by 3 bases and the J gene end by 7 bases; junction bases not matched to a gene: 12. CDR1 is KGHDR, CDR2 SFDVKD, per germline. CDR3 length: 17 residues. The CDR3: CATSDPTTPGTGNEQFF. For the CDR3, the DNA is TGTGCCACCAGTGATCCCACTACCCCAGGGACAGGGAATGAGCAGTTCTTC.

The chain is built from TRBV18 and TRBJ2-7, with TRBD2 as a possible D gene (6 bases). The V end was cut by 4 bases, the J end by 0 bases, with 16 bases between. The CDR3 length is 16 residues. Per germline, CDR1 KGHSH and CDR2 LQKENI. The CDR3 sequence: CASSLNRDLSSYEQYF. In DNA, the CDR3 is TGTGCCAGCTCACTGAACCGGGACTTGAGCTCCTACGAGCAGTACTTC.

V and J are TRBV11-3 and TRBJ2-2; D may match TRBD1 or TRBD2 (5 bases each). Germline CDR1 reads SGHNT; CDR2 reads YENEEA. The V and J ends lost 5 bases and 8 bases respectively, with 15 bases between them. The CDR3 runs 14 residues. For the CDR3, the DNA is TGTGCCAGCAGCGTGGGACCTAGGGATGGGGAGCTGTTTTTT. Its translation is CASSVGPRDGELFF. Drawing the rest from reference TRBV11-3 and TRBJ2-2, the complete variable domain is EAGVVQSPRYKIIEKKQPVAFWCNPISGHNTLYWYLQNLGQGPELLIRYENEEAVDDSQLPKDRFSAERLKGVDSTLKIQPAELGDSAVYLCASSVGPRDGELFFGEGSRLTVL.

CDR3: CATSRVFSGANVLTF. Written as DNA, the CDR3 is TGTGCCACCAGCAGAGTCTTCTCTGGGGCCAACGTCCTGACTTTC. This chain joins TRBV15 and TRBJ2-6, with unresolved D. V lost 1 base to trimming and J lost 0 bases, with 4 bases between them. Germline-derived CDR1 and CDR2 are LNHNV and YYDKDF (reference sequence). This CDR3 comprises 15 residues.

The chain uses TRBV28 and TRBJ1-2; the match to TRBD1 covers 12 bases. The CDR3 runs 17 residues. Germline CDR1 and CDR2: MDHEN and SYDVKM. Trimming at V came to 5 bases and at J to 4 bases, leaving 11 bases not matched to a gene. The CDR3 sequence: CASSASGTGGVGYGYTF. Written as DNA, the CDR3 is TGTGCCAGCAGTGCATCCGGGACAGGGGGCGTTGGCTATGGCTACACCTTC.